The sequence of this T cell receptor (beta chain) was determined in a study of response to subunit inactivated influenza vaccine. The V gene's germline CDR1 is SGHVS and CDR2 FQNEAQ. This CDR3 contains 14 residues. With 6 bases removed from V and 4 bases from J, the gap between germline ends came to 12 bases. Each CDR3 protein is one row after TCRdb ran MiXCR on the RT-PCR reads. Altogether roughly 780,000 distinct CDR3 sequences are present, approximately 18% being singletons, with the ten largest covering roughly a tenth. The chain employs TRBV7-8 and TRBJ2-2, with a possible D match to TRBD1 (6 bases). The source of this sequence is a man in his forties or fifties who received an inactivated influenza vaccine. The sequenced sample was PBMCs from blood, obtained around 5 days after vaccination. The CDR3 sequence: CASSKQGVTGELFF. CDR3 DNA sequence: TGTGCCAGCAGTAAACAGGGAGTCACCGGGGAGCTGTTTTTT.